This T cell receptor beta chain emerged from a study of cytomegalovirus exposure and HLA in healthy donors. Study as a whole: The 95 to 150 validation repertoires, a later analysis reported, used the same platform as the 666 first-cohort repertoires.

The donors belonged to the roughly 130-subject validation cohort, separate from the roughly 710-subject first cohort. Using immunoSEQ multiplex PCR, the repertoire was profiled, and TCRdb retains in-frame clones only, with some absent. Among some 59,000 clones, about 91% were seen once, and the ten largest hold approximately 15%. Germline-derived CDR1 and CDR2 are SQVTM and ANQGSEA. The CDR3 runs to 12 residues. V lost 7 bases to trimming and J lost 6 bases, with 16 bases between them. This sequence joins TRBV29-1 and TRBJ2-7; possible D gene TRBD2, 7 bases. Sequencing input: PBMCs. The TCR sequence derives from a young woman in good health and CMV-seronegative. CDR3 protein: CSGVGGGSEQYF. The CDR3 DNA reads as TGCAGCGGGGTGGGAGGGGGAAGCGAGCAGTACTTC.